These 22 T cell receptor beta chains were sequenced from one sample in a study of blood T cells in healthy people across ages. PCR was performed a second time for about 7 to 11 cycles using a sample-barcoded 5' primer and a J-beta primer mix. MiXCR, applied by TCRdb to the 5' RACE reads, yields one record per CDR3 protein. Of about 1.6 million distinct CDR3 sequences in the sample, around 36% were seen once. The sample taken for sequencing was blood. The receptors originated from a woman aged 25 to 45 in good health.

This chain links TRBV28 with TRBJ2-7; TRBD1 agrees at 9 bases. CDR1 is MDHEN, CDR2 SYDVKM, per germline. This CDR3 is 16 amino acids long. J was trimmed by 3 bases and V by 6 bases; bases with no gene match: 12. DNA for the CDR3: TGTGCCAGCAGCATGACCCGGGACAGGGCGGGCTACGAGCAGTACTTC. Encoded protein: CASSMTRDRAGYEQYF. Full variable domain (remainder filled in from reference TRBV28 and TRBJ2-7): DVKVTQSSRYLVKRTGEKVFLECVQDMDHENMFWYRQDPGLGLRLIYFSYDVKMKEKGDIPEGYSVSREKKERFSLILESASTNQTSMYLCASSMTRDRAGYEQYFGPGTRLTVT.

As to this clonotype: A much larger clone lies one base from this, so it may be a read error. The chain combines TRBV21-1 with TRBJ1-1. TRBV21-1 is a listed pseudogene. The CDR3 loop spans 13 amino acids. CDR3 in DNA: TGTGCCAACAGCAAAGGAATAAACACTGAAGCTTTCTTT. Translating it yields CANSKGINTEAFF.

The table lists this clonotype with a few counts. V is TRBV7-3 and J is TRBJ2-2, with D uncertain. The V end lost 1 base, the J end lost 6 bases, and 6 bases lay between the germline ends. Germline V lookup: CDR1 SGHTA, CDR2 FQGTGA. This CDR3 has 13 residues. CDR3 loop: CASSLNGPGELFF. CDR3 bases: TGTGCCAGCAGCTTAAATGGGCCCGGGGAGCTGTTTTTT. Variable domain in full (rest from reference TRBV7-3 and TRBJ2-2): GAGVSQTPSNKVTEKGKYVELRCDPISGHTALYWYRQSLGQGPEFLIYFQGTGAADDSGLPNDRFFAVRPEGSVSTLKIQRTERGDSAVYLCASSLNGPGELFFGEGSRLTVL.

About this clonotype itself: Given the absence of the conserved phenylalanine or tryptophan at the CDR3 end, a read error is likely. The rearrangement uses TRBV6-5 and TRBJ1-5, with D hard to call. There are 15 residues in the CDR3. Germline CDR1 MNHEY, CDR2 SVGAGI. Trimming cost V 0 bases and J 5 bases, with 11 bases left between them. CDR3 protein: CASSYSGQEDQPQHV. Here the CDR3 DNA reads TGTGCCAGCAGTTACTCGGGCCAGGAGGATCAGCCCCAGCATGTT.

The V call is TRBV11-1, the J call TRBJ2-7; D gene ambiguous. With 0 bases removed from V and 8 bases from J, the gap between germline ends came to 11 bases. Germline V gene lookup returns CDR1 SGHAT and CDR2 FQDESV (reference sequence). This CDR3 has 13 residues. The CDR3 here is CASSLALGDKQYF. Here the CDR3 DNA reads TGTGCCAGCAGCTTAGCGCTAGGCGACAAGCAGTACTTC.

For this clonotype: Given a much more abundant clone one base away, this may be a read error. The chain has TRBV9 and TRBJ2-3; 7 nucleotides align to TRBD2. Germline lookup yields CDR1 SGDLS and CDR2 YYNGEE. The CDR3 runs to 16 residues. CDR3 residues: CASNVGGAGITDTQYF. The CDR3 coding sequence is TGTGCCAGCAACGTAGGCGGAGCGGGGATCACAGATACGCAGTATTTT.

The chain uses TRBV6-5 and TRBJ1-2; 7 nucleotides agree with TRBD1. The V gene end was trimmed by 6 bases and the J gene end by 0 bases; junction bases not matched to a gene: 10. The germline V gene has CDR1 MNHEY and CDR2 SVGAGI. The CDR3 spans 16 residues. The CDR3 protein is CASSQWPQGANYGYTF. CDR3 coding DNA: TGTGCCAGCAGCCAATGGCCGCAGGGGGCTAACTATGGCTACACCTTC.

This clonotype was observed a few times. This chain's CDR3 is CASSLSQTYEQYF. The CDR3 DNA follows: TGTGCCAGCAGCTTAAGTCAGACCTACGAGCAGTACTTC. The chain combines TRBV7-8 with TRBJ2-7; no clear D. Germline V gene lookup returns CDR1 SGHVS and CDR2 FQNEAQ. CDR3 length equals 13 residues. V lost 2 bases and J lost 2, with 7 bases in between.

V gene TRBV5-1 combines with J gene TRBJ2-5; D uncertain. The DNA end is a closer match to TRBJ2-7, so the J assignment may be wrong. The CDR3 spans 13 residues. Germline-derived CDR1 and CDR2 are SGHRS and YFSETQ. The CDR3 loop reads CASMSATSHEQYF. CDR3 bases: TGCGCTTCGATGTCAGCTACCTCTCACGAGCAGTACTTC.

The rearrangement joins TRBV7-2 to TRBJ1-1; D unclear. Germline CDR1 reads SGHTA; CDR2 reads FQGNSA. This CDR3 is 14 amino acids long. Trimming removed 0 bases from V and 4 bases from J, with 9 bases in between. CDR3 DNA: TGTGCCAGCAGCTTAGCGCACAGAGGCACTGAAGCTTTCTTT. Translated: CASSLAHRGTEAFF. The variable domain in full, with the rest retrieved from reference TRBV7-2 and TRBJ1-1, is GAGVSQSPSNKVTEKGKDVELRCDPISGHTALYWYRQSLGQGLEFLIYFQGNSAPDKSGLPSDRFSAERTGGSVSTLTIQRTQQEDSAVYLCASSLAHRGTEAFFGQGTRLTVV.

This clonotype was observed a handful of times. The chain recombines TRBV6-5 with TRBJ2-7; the match to TRBD1 covers 10 bases. CDR1 is MNHEY, CDR2 SVGAGI, per germline. V was clipped by 10 bases and J by 3 bases; unmatched bases: 12. The CDR3 is 15 amino acids. The CDR3 DNA reads as TGTGCCACAAAGCGAACGGGACAGGGGATCTACGAGCAGTACTTC. The encoded protein is CATKRTGQGIYEQYF.

This clonotype was observed a handful of times. The V gene is TRBV2, the J gene TRBJ2-5; 10 bases are shared with TRBD2. The J call could be wrong; TRBJ2-1 is a better fit for the DNA end. The CDR3 is made up of 16 amino acids. Germline values: CDR1 SNHLY, CDR2 FYNNEI. CDR3 loop: CAILGLAEMYQETQFF. The CDR3 bases are TGTGCCATCCTCGGACTAGCGGAGATGTACCAAGAGACCCAGTTCTTC.

Of note for this clonotype: A much larger clone is a single base away; this may be a read error. This chain joins TRBV12-3 or TRBV12-4 and TRBJ1-2, with D tentatively TRBD1 (6 bases). CDR3 length equals 14 residues. CDR3 DNA sequence: TGTGCCAGCAGTTTAAGGGCAGGGGACTATGGCTACGCCTTC. Amino acids: CASSLRAGDYGYAF.

The genes are TRBV10-2 and TRBJ2-7; TRBD1 matches 7 bases. Germline-derived CDR1 and CDR2 are WSHSY and SAAADI. With V trimmed by 3 bases and J by 3 bases, 5 bases remained unmatched. This CDR3 is built from 14 residues. CDR3 coding DNA: TGCGCCAGCAGTGACAGGGGGTTGATCTACGAGCAGTACTTC. Translating gives CASSDRGLIYEQYF.

This clonotype was detected ten times or more. The V call is TRBV29-1, the J call TRBJ2-3, with D hard to call. Germline lookup yields CDR1 SQVTM and CDR2 ANQGSEA. The CDR3 loop spans 13 amino acids. Trimming cost V 4 bases and J 3 bases, with 11 bases left between them. The CDR3 sequence: CSVAVGGTDTQYF. The CDR3 bases are TGCAGCGTTGCAGTAGGTGGGACAGATACGCAGTATTTT.

Turning to this clonotype: The junction departs from germline at one end; a sequencing error may be responsible. The rearrangement links TRBV13 to TRBJ2-5; D not certain. The germline CDR1 and CDR2 sequences are PRHDT and FYEKMQ (reference sequence). The CDR3 covers 15 residues. Here the CDR3 reads CASSIGRMLQETRYF. For the CDR3, the DNA is TGTGCCAGCAGCATCGGACGGATGTTACAAGAGACCCGGTACTTC.

DNA for the CDR3: TGCGCCAGCAGCTTCGGGGGAATCCCAGATACGCAGTATTTT. Protein product: CASSFGGIPDTQYF. The chain employs TRBV5-1 and TRBJ2-3; D is possibly TRBD2 (6 bases). Germline lookup yields CDR1 SGHRS and CDR2 YFSETQ. V was clipped by 2 bases and J by 4 bases, with 11 bases between them. The CDR3 consists of 14 residues. The variable domain in full, completed from reference TRBV5-1 and TRBJ2-3, reads KAGVTQTPRYLIKTRGQQVTLSCSPISGHRSVSWYQQTPGQGLQFLFEYFSETQRNKGNFPGRFSGRQFSNSRSEMNVSTLELGDSALYLCASSFGGIPDTQYFGPGTRLTVL.

The sample holds many counts of this clonotype. V gene TRBV25-1 combines with J gene TRBJ1-1; no reliable D call. CDR3 length: 15 residues. The V gene lost 7 bases and the J gene lost 1 base, with 16 bases spanning the gap. Germline V gene lookup returns CDR1 MGHDK and CDR2 SYGVNS. The CDR3 region is CASTPIESGNTEAFF. The CDR3 DNA follows: TGTGCCAGCACCCCTATTGAGAGCGGGAACACTGAAGCTTTCTTT.

In its sample, this clonotype was seen many times. In DNA form, the CDR3 reads TGCAGTGCGGGGGGGGACTTTCTCTACAATGAGCAGTTCTTC. It specifies CSAGGDFLYNEQFF. V and J are TRBV20-1 and TRBJ2-1; TRBD2 aligns across 7 bases. CDR3 length equals 14 residues. Trimming removed 6 bases from V and 3 bases from J; junction bases left unmatched: 8. Germline V gene data show CDR1 as DFQATT and CDR2 as SNEGSKA (reference sequence).

The CDR3 region is CASYILKRGYTF. DNA for the CDR3: TGTGCCAGCTATATTCTCAAAAGGGGCTACACCTTC. This chain joins TRBV28 and TRBJ1-2; D remains unclear. This CDR3 is 12 amino acids long. With 8 bases removed from V and 8 bases from J, the gap between germline ends came to 15 bases. Germline values: CDR1 MDHEN, CDR2 SYDVKM.

This clonotype turned up a few times. This chain uses TRBV5-5 with TRBJ1-2; TRBD1 agrees at 7 bases. Germline V gives CDR1 SGHKS, CDR2 YYEKEE (reference sequence). This CDR3 has 16 residues. V trimming: 1 base; J trimming: 3 bases; junction bases outside the gene matches: 9. Here the CDR3 DNA reads TGTGCCAGCAGCTTGACCGTCAGGGGGGTTGACTATGGCTACACCTTC. Encoded protein: CASSLTVRGVDYGYTF.

This chain links TRBV20-1 with TRBJ2-1, with D unresolved. This CDR3 region has 13 residues. CDR1 and CDR2 (germline): DFQATT, SNEGSKA (reference sequence). The V gene lost 2 bases and the J gene lost 4 bases, with 9 bases spanning the gap. The CDR3 is CSARPRVYNEQFF. CDR3 nucleotides: TGCAGTGCTAGACCACGAGTATACAATGAGCAGTTCTTC.